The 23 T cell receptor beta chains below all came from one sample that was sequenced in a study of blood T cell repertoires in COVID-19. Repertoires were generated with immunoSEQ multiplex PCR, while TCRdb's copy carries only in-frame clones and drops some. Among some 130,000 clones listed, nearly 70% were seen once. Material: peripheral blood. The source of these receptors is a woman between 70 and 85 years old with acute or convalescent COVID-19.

Written as DNA, the CDR3 is TGCGCCAGCCGAATCCTTAGACTAGCGGGGAACACAGATACGCAGTATTTT. Translation: CASRILRLAGNTDTQYF. The chain joins TRBV10-1 to TRBJ2-3; 11 bases align to TRBD2. Trimming at V came to 8 bases and at J to 2 bases, leaving 12 bases not matched to a gene. The CDR3 is 17 amino acids. Germline CDR1 WNHNN, CDR2 SYGVQD (reference sequence).

The CDR3 region has the DNA TGTGCCAGCAGCTTGGATAGACAGGATGAGCAGTTCTTC. Its translation: CASSLDRQDEQFF. This chain links TRBV5-4 with TRBJ2-1, with D possibly TRBD1 on 6 matching bases. CDR1 and CDR2 (germline): SGHNT, YYREEE (reference sequence). Deletions cut 0 bases from V and 8 bases from J, with 9 bases between. The CDR3 runs to 13 residues.

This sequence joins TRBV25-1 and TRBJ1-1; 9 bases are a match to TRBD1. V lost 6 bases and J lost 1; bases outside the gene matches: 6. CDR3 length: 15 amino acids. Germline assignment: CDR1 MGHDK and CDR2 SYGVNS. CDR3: CASSGTGPGNTEAFF. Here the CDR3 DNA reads TGTGCCAGCAGCGGGACAGGGCCCGGGAACACTGAAGCTTTCTTT.

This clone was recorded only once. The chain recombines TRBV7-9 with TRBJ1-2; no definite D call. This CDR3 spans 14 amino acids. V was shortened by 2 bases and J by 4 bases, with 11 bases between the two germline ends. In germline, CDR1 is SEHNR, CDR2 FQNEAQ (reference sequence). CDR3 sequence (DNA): TGTGCCAGCAGCTTAACCGCGGGGAGCTATGGCTACACCTTC. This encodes CASSLTAGSYGYTF. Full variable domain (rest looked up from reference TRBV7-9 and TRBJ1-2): DTGVSQNPRHKITKRGQNVTFRCDPISEHNRLYWYRQTLGQGPEFLTYFQNEAQLEKSRLLSDRFSAERPKGSFSTLEIQRTEQGDSAMYLCASSLTAGSYGYTFGSGTRLTVV.

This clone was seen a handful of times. CDR3 residues: CASSSGGVVDEQYF. The CDR3 DNA sequence: TGTGCCAGCAGCTCGGGAGGGGTAGTCGACGAGCAGTACTTC. V usage is TRBV7-3 and J usage is TRBJ2-7; 8 bases map to TRBD2. CDR1 SGHTA and CDR2 FQGTGA come from the germline V gene. The CDR3 has 14 amino acids. V lost 4 bases and J lost 5; bases outside the gene matches: 7.

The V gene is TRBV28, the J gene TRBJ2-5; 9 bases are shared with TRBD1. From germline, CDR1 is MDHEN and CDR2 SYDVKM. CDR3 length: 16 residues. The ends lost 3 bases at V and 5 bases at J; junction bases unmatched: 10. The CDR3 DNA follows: TGTGCCAGCAGTTTCAGGACAGGGGAGGGCCATGAGACCCAGTACTTC. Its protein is CASSFRTGEGHETQYF.

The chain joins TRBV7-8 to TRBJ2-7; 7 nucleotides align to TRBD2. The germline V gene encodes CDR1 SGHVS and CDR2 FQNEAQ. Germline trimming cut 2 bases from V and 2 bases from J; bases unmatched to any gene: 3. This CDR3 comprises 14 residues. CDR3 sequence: CASSLNGRTYEQYF. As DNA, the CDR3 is TGTGCCAGCAGCTTAAACGGGAGGACCTACGAGCAGTACTTC. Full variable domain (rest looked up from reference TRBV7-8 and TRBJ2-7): GAGVSQSPRYKVAKRGQDVALRCDPISGHVSLFWYQQALGQGPEFLTYFQNEAQLDKSGLPSDRFFAERPEGSVSTLKIQRTQQEDSAVYLCASSLNGRTYEQYFGPGTRLTVT.

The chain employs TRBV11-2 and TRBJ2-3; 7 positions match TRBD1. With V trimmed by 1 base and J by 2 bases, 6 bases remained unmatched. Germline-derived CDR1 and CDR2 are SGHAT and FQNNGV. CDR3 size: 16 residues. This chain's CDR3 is CASSLVTGQTTDTQYF. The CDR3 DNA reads TGTGCCAGCAGCTTAGTGACGGGACAGACCACAGATACGCAGTATTTT.

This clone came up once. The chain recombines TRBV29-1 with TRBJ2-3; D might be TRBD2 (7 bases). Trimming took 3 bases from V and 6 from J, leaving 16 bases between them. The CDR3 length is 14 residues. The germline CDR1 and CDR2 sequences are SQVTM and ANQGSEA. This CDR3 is CSVESGGVLDTQYF. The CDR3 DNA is TGCAGCGTTGAGTCGGGGGGCGTTTTGGATACGCAGTATTTT.

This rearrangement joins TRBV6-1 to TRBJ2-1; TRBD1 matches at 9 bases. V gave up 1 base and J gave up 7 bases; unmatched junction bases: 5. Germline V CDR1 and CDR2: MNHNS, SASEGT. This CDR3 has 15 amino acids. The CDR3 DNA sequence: TGTGCCAGCAGTGAAGTACAGGGGGCTGGGAATGAGCAGTTCTTC. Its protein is CASSEVQGAGNEQFF.

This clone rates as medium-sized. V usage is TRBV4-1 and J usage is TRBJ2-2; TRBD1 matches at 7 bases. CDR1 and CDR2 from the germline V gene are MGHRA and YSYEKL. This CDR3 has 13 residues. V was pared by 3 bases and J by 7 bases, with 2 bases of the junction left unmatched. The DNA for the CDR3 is TGCGCCAGCAGCCATGCAGGGGGCGGGGAGCTGTTTTTT. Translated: CASSHAGGGELFF.

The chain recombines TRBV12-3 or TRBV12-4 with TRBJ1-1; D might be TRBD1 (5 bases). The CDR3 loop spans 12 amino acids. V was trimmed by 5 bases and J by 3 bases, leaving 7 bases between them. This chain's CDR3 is CASSGTDTEAFF. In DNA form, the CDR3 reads TGTGCCAGCAGTGGGACTGACACTGAAGCTTTCTTT.

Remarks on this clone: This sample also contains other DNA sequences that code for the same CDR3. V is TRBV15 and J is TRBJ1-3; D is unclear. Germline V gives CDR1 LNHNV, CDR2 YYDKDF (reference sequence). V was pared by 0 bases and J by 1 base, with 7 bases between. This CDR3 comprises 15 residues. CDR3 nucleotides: TGTGCCACCAGCAGAGATCGGGGATCTGGAAACACCATATATTTT. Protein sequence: CATSRDRGSGNTIYF. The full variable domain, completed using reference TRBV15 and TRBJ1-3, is DAMVIQNPRYQVTQFGKPVTLSCSQTLNHNVMYWYQQKSSQAPKLLFHYYDKDFNNEADTPDNFQSRRPNTSFCFLDIRSPGLGDTAMYLCATSRDRGSGNTIYFGEGSWLTVV.

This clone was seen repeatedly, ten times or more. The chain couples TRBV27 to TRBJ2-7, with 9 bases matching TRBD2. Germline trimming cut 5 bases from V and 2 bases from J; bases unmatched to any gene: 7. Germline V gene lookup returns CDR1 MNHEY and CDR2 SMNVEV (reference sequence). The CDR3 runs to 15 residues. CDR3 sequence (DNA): TGTGCCAGCAGTCCGAGGACTAGCGCCACCTACGAGCAGTACTTC. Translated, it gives CASSPRTSATYEQYF.

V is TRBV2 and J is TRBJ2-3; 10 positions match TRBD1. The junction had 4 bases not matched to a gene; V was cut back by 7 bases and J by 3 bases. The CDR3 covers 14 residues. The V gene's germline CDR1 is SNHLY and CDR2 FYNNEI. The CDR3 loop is CASKGQGRTDTQYF. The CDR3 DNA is TGTGCCAGCAAGGGACAGGGGCGGACAGATACGCAGTATTTT.

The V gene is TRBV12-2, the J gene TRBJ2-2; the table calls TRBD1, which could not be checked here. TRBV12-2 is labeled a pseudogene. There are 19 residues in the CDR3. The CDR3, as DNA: TGTGCAAGTCGCTTAGAACGCCCTGACGACAGGACGAACACCGGGGAGCTGTTTTTT. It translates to CASRLERPDDRTNTGELFF.

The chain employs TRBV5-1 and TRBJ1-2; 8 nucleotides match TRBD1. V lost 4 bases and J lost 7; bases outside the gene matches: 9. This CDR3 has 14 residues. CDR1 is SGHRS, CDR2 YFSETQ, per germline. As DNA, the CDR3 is TGCGCCAGCAGCCCGGGACAGGTCGTTGGTGGCTACACCTTC. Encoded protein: CASSPGQVVGGYTF.

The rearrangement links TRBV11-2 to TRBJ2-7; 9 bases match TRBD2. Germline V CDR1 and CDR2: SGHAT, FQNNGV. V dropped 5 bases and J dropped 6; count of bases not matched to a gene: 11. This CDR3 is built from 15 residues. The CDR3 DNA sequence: TGTGCCAGCAGCCAAAGCGGGGGGCTCAGTTCCGAGCAGTACTTC. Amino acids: CASSQSGGLSSEQYF.

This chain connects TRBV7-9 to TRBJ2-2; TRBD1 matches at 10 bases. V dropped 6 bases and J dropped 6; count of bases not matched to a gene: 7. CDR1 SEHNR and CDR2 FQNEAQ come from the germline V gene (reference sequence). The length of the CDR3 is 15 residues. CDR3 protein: CASRSGTGEAGELFF. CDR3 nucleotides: TGTGCCAGCAGGTCCGGGACAGGGGAAGCCGGGGAGCTGTTTTTT.

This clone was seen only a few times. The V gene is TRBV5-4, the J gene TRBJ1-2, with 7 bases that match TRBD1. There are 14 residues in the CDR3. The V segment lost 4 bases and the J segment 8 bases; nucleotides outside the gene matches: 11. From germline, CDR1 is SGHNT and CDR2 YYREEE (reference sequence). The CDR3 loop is CASSLHTGAGGYTF. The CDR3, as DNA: TGTGCCAGCAGCCTTCATACAGGGGCGGGAGGCTACACCTTC.

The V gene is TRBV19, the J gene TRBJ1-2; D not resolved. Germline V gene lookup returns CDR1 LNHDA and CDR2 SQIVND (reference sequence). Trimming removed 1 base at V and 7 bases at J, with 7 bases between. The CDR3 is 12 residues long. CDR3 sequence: CASSIGRGGYTF. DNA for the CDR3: TGTGCCAGTAGTATAGGGAGAGGTGGCTACACCTTC.

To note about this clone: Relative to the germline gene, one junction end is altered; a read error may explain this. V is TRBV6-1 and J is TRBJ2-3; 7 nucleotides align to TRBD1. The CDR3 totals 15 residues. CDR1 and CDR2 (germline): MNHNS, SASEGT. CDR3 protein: CASIERDRRADTQYF. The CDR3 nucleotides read TGTGCCAGCATTGAACGGGACAGACGGGCAGATACGCAGTATTTT.

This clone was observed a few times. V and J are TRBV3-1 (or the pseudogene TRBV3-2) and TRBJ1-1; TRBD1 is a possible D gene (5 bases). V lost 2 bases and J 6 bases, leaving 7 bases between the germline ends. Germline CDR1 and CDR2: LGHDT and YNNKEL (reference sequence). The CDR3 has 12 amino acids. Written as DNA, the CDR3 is TGTGCCAGCAGCCAACAGGGCGCTGAAGCTTTCTTT. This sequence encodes CASSQQGAEAFF.